Listed below are T cell receptor beta chains from one sample, sequenced in a study of identical twins. TCRdb re-called the 5' RACE reads with MiXCR, one entry per CDR3 protein. The repertoire includes a few hundred thousand distinct CDR3 sequences, less than 20% of them detected once, and more than 10% sits in the top ten. The material sequenced was naive T cells sorted from blood. These receptors all come from a man aged 50 or older in good health. The conserved cysteine and the conserved F or W are not part of the CDR3 here.

v_gene	j_gene	CDR3aa
TRBV20-1	TRBJ2-3	SANSGTSTDTQY
TRBV10-3	TRBJ2-1	AISESRGNEQF
TRBV4-2	TRBJ1-4	ASSQDRTGGEKLF
TRBV5-1	TRBJ2-7	ASSSGHHEQY
TRBV9	TRBJ1-6	ASSTGTGGRDNSPLH
TRBV6-6	TRBJ2-1	ASSGGQYNEQF
TRBV9	TRBJ2-1	ASSAGLHNEQF
TRBV29-1	TRBJ2-1	SVGAGPYNEQF
TRBV10-3	TRBJ2-1	AISLTPGLPPAEQF
TRBV6-2/TRBV6-3	TRBJ1-1	ASKFGGNTEAF
TRBV11-2	TRBJ2-5	ASSSSGRAVRETQY
TRBV10-3	TRBJ1-2	ATGGTSYGYT
TRBV11-2	TRBJ2-1	ASSFVAGGWYNEQF
TRBV11-2	TRBJ2-5	ASLPGLVPGGFRPRETQY
TRBV27	TRBJ1-2	ASRPGSSLGGYT
TRBV4-3	TRBJ1-1	ASSQESGVTEAF
TRBV27	TRBJ2-5	ASSSGTSPETQY
TRBV12-3/TRBV12-4	TRBJ1-1	ASSSRTGWNTEAF
TRBV6-5	TRBJ2-7	ASSSPEEGLWSYEQY
TRBV5-1	TRBJ2-7	ASSYYQTGSRPREY
TRBV5-6	TRBJ2-5	ASSSRLAGVSETQY
TRBV5-1	TRBJ2-7	ASSREGGYEQY
TRBV7-2	TRBJ1-5	ASSRRPPGGWPQH
TRBV20-1	TRBJ2-3	SASRTSGGEVNTQY
TRBV24-1	TRBJ2-1	ATSDRLAGGYNEQF
TRBV3-1	TRBJ1-5	ASSPPLGQPQH
TRBV12-3/TRBV12-4	TRBJ2-7	ASSSAGTSYEQY
TRBV29-1	TRBJ2-7	SVSGTGSPYEQY
TRBV12-3/TRBV12-4	TRBJ2-2	ASSFGAGELF
TRBV15	TRBJ2-7	ATSRGGGGRSYEQY
TRBV30	TRBJ2-6	ACRWTSGANVLT
TRBV11-2	TRBJ1-2	ASTSIGGTGRLDGYT
TRBV4-1	TRBJ2-1	ASSQVDLLGEQF
TRBV7-9	TRBJ2-1	ASSYLAGGWDEQF
TRBV20-1	TRBJ2-3	SAGPLIQGKVAADTQY
TRBV15	TRBJ2-2	ATVAGGNTGELF
TRBV29-1	TRBJ2-2	SVETPLGELF
TRBV28	TRBJ1-1	ASSEQGRTEAF
TRBV27	TRBJ2-3	ASRAGASDTQY
TRBV6-4	TRBJ2-1	ASSEEGRTYNEQF